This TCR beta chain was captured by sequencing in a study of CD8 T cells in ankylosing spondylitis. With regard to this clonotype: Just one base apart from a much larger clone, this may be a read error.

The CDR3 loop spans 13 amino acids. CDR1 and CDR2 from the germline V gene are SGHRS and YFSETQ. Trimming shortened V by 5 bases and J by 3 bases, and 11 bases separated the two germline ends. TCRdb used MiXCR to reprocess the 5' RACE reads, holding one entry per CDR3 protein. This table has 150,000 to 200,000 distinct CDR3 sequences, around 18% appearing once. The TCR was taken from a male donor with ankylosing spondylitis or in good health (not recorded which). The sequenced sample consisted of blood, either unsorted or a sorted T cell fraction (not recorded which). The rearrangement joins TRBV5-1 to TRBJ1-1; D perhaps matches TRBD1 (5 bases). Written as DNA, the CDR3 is TGCGCCAGCAGTTGGGACGCAGACACTGAAGCTTTCTTT. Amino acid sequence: CASSWDADTEAFF.